This is a list of T cell receptor beta chains from one sample in a study of beta chain features in type 1 diabetes. Profiled with immunoSEQ multiplex PCR; TCRdb holds only in-frame clones, not every one. The sample holds roughly 310,000 clones, roughly 9.6% seen once. Source material: naive CD4+ T cells from blood. These receptors were taken from a woman aged 25 to 39 in good health. The CDR3 runs from the conserved cysteine through the conserved F or W. D genes are given only for firm matches. Clone size is not always given. Where it is, it says once, few, many or a class for expanded clones.

>TRBD2|TRBV30|TRBJ2-7|few
CAWSGPGTNSYEQYF
TGTGCCTGGAGTGGCCCCGGGACTAACTCCTACGAGCAGTACTTC
>.|TRBV7-3|TRBJ1-1|few
CASSPHGGGAVDTEAFF
TGTGCCAGCAGCCCCCACGGAGGAGGGGCTGTGGACACTGAAGCTTTCTTT
>TRBD1|TRBV28|TRBJ2-3|.
CASTFRGNTDTQYF
TGTGCCAGCACCTTCAGGGGGAACACAGATACGCAGTATTTT
>.|TRBV30|TRBJ1-1|few
CACHRVNTEAFF
TGTGCCTGTCACAGGGTGAACACTGAAGCTTTCTTT
>TRBD1|TRBV6-5|TRBJ1-1|.
CASRTDRGYTEAFF
TGTGCCAGCAGGACAGACAGGGGCTACACTGAAGCTTTCTTT
>.|TRBV9|TRBJ1-5|.
CASSRDNSNQPQHF
TGTGCCAGCTCTAGGGACAATAGCAATCAGCCCCAGCATTTT
>.|TRBV28|TRBJ1-5|few
CASSLLQGRGNQPQHF
TGTGCCAGCAGCTTACTACAGGGTCGGGGCAATCAGCCCCAGCATTTT
>TRBD1|TRBV27|TRBJ2-7|.
CASRGPGTGVNQLYF
TGTGCCAGCAGAGGCCCCGGGACAGGGGTTAATCAGCTGTACTTC
>TRBD1|TRBV5-1|TRBJ1-2|.
CASSSTGPGGYTF
TGCGCCAGCAGCTCGACAGGGCCGGGCGGCTACACCTTC
>TRBD1|TRBV9|TRBJ1-1|.
CASSETGTGTEAFF
TGTGCCAGCAGCGAGACCGGGACAGGCACTGAAGCTTTCTTT
>TRBD1|TRBV28|TRBJ1-5|.
CASRSDRGQPQHF
TGTGCCAGCAGGTCGGACAGGGGGCAGCCCCAGCATTTT
>.|TRBV30|TRBJ1-1|.
CAGADGGSNTEAFF
TGTGCTGGGGCGGACGGGGGATCGAACACTGAAGCTTTCTTT
>.|TRBV11-2|TRBJ2-6|.
CASSLDSSGANVLTF
TGTGCCAGCAGCTTAGACAGCTCTGGGGCCAACGTCCTGACTTTC
>.|TRBV19|TRBJ1-1|.
CASSTALETEAFF
TGTGCCAGTAGTACGGCCCTGGAGACTGAAGCTTTCTTT
>TRBD2|TRBV7-3|TRBJ2-7|few
CASSLSSGSYEQYF
TGTGCCAGCAGCTTATCTAGCGGCTCATACGAGCAGTACTTC
>.|TRBV7-6|TRBJ2-5|few
CASSPVETQYF
TGTGCCAGCAGCCCAGTAGAGACCCAGTACTTC
>.|TRBV7-3|TRBJ1-4|few
CASSLGATNEKLFF
TGTGCCAGCAGCTTAGGAGCAACTAATGAAAAACTGTTTTTT
>TRBD1|TRBV7-9|TRBJ2-7|.
CASSYRQGDYEQYF
TGTGCCAGCAGCTATAGACAGGGTGACTACGAGCAGTACTTC
>TRBD1|TRBV28|TRBJ2-3|few
CASSLGTGVGDTQYF
TGTGCCAGCAGTCTGGGGACAGGGGTCGGAGATACGCAGTATTTT
>TRBD1|TRBV19|TRBJ2-7|.
CATTPGQGFYEQYF
TGTGCCACCACCCCGGGACAGGGGTTCTATGAGCAGTACTTC
>.|TRBV7-9|TRBJ2-6|few
CASSLMVKPRAGANVLTF
TGTGCCAGCAGCCTGATGGTTAAGCCAAGAGCTGGGGCCAACGTCCTGACTTTC
>TRBD1|TRBV4-2|TRBJ1-1|.
CASHQAGTGGTEAFF
TGTGCCAGCCACCAGGCCGGGACAGGGGGCACTGAAGCTTTCTTT
>.|TRBV30|TRBJ1-1|few
CAWSGTSLRGSHAFF
TGTGCCTGGAGTGGTACCTCCCTCAGGGGCAGTCATGCTTTCTTT
>TRBD2|TRBV19|TRBJ2-6|.
CASSKPTSGILSGANVLTF
TGTGCCAGTAGTAAACCGACTAGCGGCATCCTCTCTGGGGCCAACGTCCTGACTTTC
>.|TRBV6-5|TRBJ2-2|.
CASRFRVNGELFF
TGTGCCAGTAGATTCAGGGTTAACGGGGAGCTGTTTTTT
>TRBD1|TRBV29-1|TRBJ1-2|.
CGVGRDSYGYTF
TGCGGCGTGGGGCGGGACAGCTATGGCTACACCTTC
>.|TRBV19|TRBJ2-5|.
CASSIRGETQYF
TGTGCCAGTAGTATACGGGGAGAGACCCAGTACTTC
>.|TRBV18|TRBJ1-2|few
CASSPPVAGTNYGYTF
TGTGCCAGCTCACCACCGGTGGCAGGGACTAACTATGGCTACACCTTC
>.|TRBV16|TRBJ1-5|.
CASSQSRQGPSQPQHF
TGTGCCAGCAGCCAATCGAGGCAGGGTCCCTCCCAGCCCCAGCATTTT
>TRBD2|TRBV7-2|TRBJ2-7|.
CASSFNMVVGREQYF
TGTGCCAGCAGCTTCAATATGGTTGTCGGGAGGGAGCAGTACTTC
>TRBD2|TRBV7-2|TRBJ2-7|.
CASTPRTGGWLAEQYF
TGTGCCAGCACTCCCCGGACGGGAGGGTGGTTAGCCGAGCAGTACTTC
>TRBD2|TRBV7-3|TRBJ2-1|few
CASSSIRTSGSSNEQFF
TGTGCCAGCAGCTCTATTCGGACTAGCGGGAGTAGTAATGAGCAGTTCTTC
>TRBD2|TRBV5-1|TRBJ2-1|few
CASSDPTSGRAHEQFF
TGCGCCAGCAGCGACCCGACTAGCGGGAGAGCCCATGAGCAGTTCTTC
>.|TRBV18|TRBJ2-1|.
CASSPPVLSSYNEQFF
TGTGCCAGCTCACCACCTGTCCTTAGCTCCTACAATGAGCAGTTCTTC
>TRBD2|TRBV5-1|TRBJ2-3|few
CASSAGGVVDTQYF
TGCGCCAGCAGTGCGGGAGGGGTCGTCGATACGCAGTATTTT
>TRBD1|TRBV5-1|TRBJ2-1|.
CASSGGQRSYNEQFF
TGCGCCAGCAGCGGGGGACAGAGATCCTACAATGAGCAGTTCTTC
>.|TRBV7-9|TRBJ2-7|few
CASSPGEGDDEQYF
TGTGCCAGCAGCCCCGGAGAGGGTGACGACGAGCAGTACTTC
>TRBD1|TRBV7-9|TRBJ2-3|.
CASSSGQGEHTQYF
TGTGCCAGCAGCTCGGGACAGGGAGAGCATACGCAGTATTTT
>.|TRBV2|TRBJ2-7|.
CASSGSNYEQYF
TGTGCCAGCAGCGGGTCTAACTACGAGCAGTACTTC
>.|TRBV7-2|TRBJ1-2|few
CASSLFSRQTRSGYTF
TGTGCCAGCAGCTTATTCAGCCGTCAGACTCGCTCCGGCTACACCTTC
>.|TRBV5-1|TRBJ1-1|.
CASSIQGGVGDTEAFF
TGCGCCAGCAGCATACAAGGAGGGGTGGGGGACACTGAAGCTTTCTTT
>.|TRBV5-4|TRBJ2-3|.
CASSLEAGRTDTQYF
TGTGCCAGCAGCTTGGAGGCGGGACGCACAGATACGCAGTATTTT
>.|TRBV7-9|TRBJ1-2|few
CASSLGLTFNYGYTF
TGTGCCAGCAGCTTAGGACTCACATTTAACTATGGCTACACCTTC
>.|TRBV30|TRBJ2-1|few
CAWLSPIADRYNEQFF
TGTGCCTGGCTTTCCCCCATAGCGGATAGATACAATGAGCAGTTCTTC
>.|TRBV27|TRBJ1-1|.
CASSLTGGTEAFF
TGTGCCAGCAGCCTGACGGGGGGCACTGAAGCTTTCTTT
>.|TRBV5-1|TRBJ2-1|once
CASSTSSGTPTMKQFF
.
>TRBD2|TRBV5-1|TRBJ2-3|few
CASSFALAGGPTDTQYF
TGCGCCAGCAGCTTCGCTCTAGCGGGAGGACCCACAGATACGCAGTATTTT
>.|TRBV18|TRBJ2-2|few
CASSQNDNGMNTGELFF
TGTGCCAGCTCACAAAATGATAACGGGATGAACACCGGGGAGCTGTTTTTT
>TRBD1|TRBV28|TRBJ1-5|few
CASRKGQRTLQPQHF
TGTGCCAGCAGGAAGGGACAGCGGACGCTCCAGCCCCAGCATTTT